These T cell receptor beta chains were read from a single sample in a study of OX40 agonist ivuxolimab in advanced cancers. Profiling relied on immunoSEQ multiplex PCR, and the TCRdb table lists in-frame clones only, not all of them. The data hold fewer than 80,000 clones, with 89% observed a single time. The specimen comprised CD4+ or CD8+ T cells sorted from blood, sampled in a trial of the OX40 agonist ivuxolimab. The origin of the receptors is an adult with an advanced solid tumor such as melanoma, head and neck, liver or kidney cancer. CDR3s include the opening cysteine and the closing phenylalanine or tryptophan. D genes are given only for firm matches. Not all rows give a size; the values are once, few, many and, for expanded clones, a class.

j_call,v_call,clone_size,d_call,cdr3_nt,cdr3_aa
TRBJ2-5,TRBV7-9,once,.,TGTGCCAGCAGCTTAGGGGGAGAGGGGACCCAGTACTTC,CASSLGGEGTQYF
TRBJ1-2,TRBV28,.,.,TGTGCCAGCAGTTTTACTTATGGCTACACCTTC,CASSFTYGYTF
TRBJ1-5,TRBV4-1,once,.,TGCGCCAGCAGCCAGACGGTCGGGACCCAGAATCAGCCCCAGCATTTT,CASSQTVGTQNQPQHF
TRBJ2-1,TRBV11-2,.,TRBD2,TGTGCCAGCAGCTTAGGTCCCCCGGTAGCGGGAAAAGAGCAGTTCTTC,CASSLGPPVAGKEQFF
TRBJ1-1,TRBV5-1,.,.,TGCGCCAGCAGCTTGGATCGGCAAAACACTGAAGCTTTCTTT,CASSLDRQNTEAFF
TRBJ2-2,TRBV6-5,.,.,TGTGCCAGCAATGCGGGACAGATTAACACCGGGGAGCTGTTTTTT,CASNAGQINTGELFF
TRBJ1-5,TRBV30,.,.,TGTGCCTGGTCCGGGGATAGCAATCAGCCCCAGCATTTT,CAWSGDSNQPQHF
TRBJ2-7,TRBV13,.,.,TGTGCCAGCAGCGTGGGAGGGGGCGGCTCCTACGAGCAGTACTTC,CASSVGGGGSYEQYF
TRBJ1-1,TRBV5-1,.,TRBD1,TGCGCCAGCAGCTCAGCGACAGGGGGGTCTGAAGCTTTCTTT,CASSSATGGSEAFF
TRBJ1-1,TRBV7-2,.,.,TGTGCCAGCAGCTTTTACGGTGGAGCTTTCTTT,CASSFYGGAFF
TRBJ2-6,TRBV7-2,.,.,TGTGCCAGCAGCTTTGACAGGCAGAGCTCTGGGGCCAACGTCCTGACTTTC,CASSFDRQSSGANVLTF
TRBJ2-7,TRBV2,.,.,TGTGCCAGCAGCAAGGGATTCGAGCAGTACTTC,CASSKGFEQYF
TRBJ1-4,TRBV28,.,.,TGTGCCAGCAACCAGTCCGGGCTCAAAAATGAAAAACTGTTTTTT,CASNQSGLKNEKLFF
TRBJ2-3,TRBV11-2,.,.,TGTGCCAGCAGCCCAACGGGAGGCACAGATACGCAGTATTTT,CASSPTGGTDTQYF
TRBJ2-7,TRBV14,few,TRBD2,TGTGCCAGCAGCCAACTGGGACTAGCCTCCTACGAGCAGTACTTC,CASSQLGLASYEQYF
TRBJ2-2,TRBV6-1,.,.,TGTGCTACCCTCTCCCCGGAACCCCGGGAGCTGTTTTTT,CATLSPEPRELFF
TRBJ2-1,TRBV30,.,.,TGTGCCTGGGGGGAATATGAGCAGTTCTTC,CAWGEYEQFF